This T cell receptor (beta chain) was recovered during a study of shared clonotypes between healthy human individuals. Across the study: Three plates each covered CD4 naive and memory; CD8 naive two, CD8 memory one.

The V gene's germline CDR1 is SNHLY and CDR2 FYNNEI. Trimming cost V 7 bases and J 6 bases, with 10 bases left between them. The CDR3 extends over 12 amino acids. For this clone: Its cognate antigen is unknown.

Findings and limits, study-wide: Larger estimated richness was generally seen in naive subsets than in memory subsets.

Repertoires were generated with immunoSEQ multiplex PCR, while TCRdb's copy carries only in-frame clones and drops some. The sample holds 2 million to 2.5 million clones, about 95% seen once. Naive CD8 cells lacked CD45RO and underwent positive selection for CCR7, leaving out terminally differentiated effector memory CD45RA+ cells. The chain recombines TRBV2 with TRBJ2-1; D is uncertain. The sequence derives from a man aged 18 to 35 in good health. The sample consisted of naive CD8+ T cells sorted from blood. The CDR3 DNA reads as TGTGCCAGCACTCTTATAGGCAATGAGCAGTTCTTC. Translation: CASTLIGNEQFF.